This TCR beta chain is from a study of T cell responses to AZD1222 COVID-19 vaccine. As for the study in general: Doses given second, at about 4 or about 12 weeks, were pooled.

Concerning this clone: Its antigen remains unknown.

TCRdb's table, derived via immunoSEQ multiplex PCR, lists solely in-frame clones and lacks some. The table has 170,000 or so clones, about nine tenths seen once; the top ten hold about 3%. The CDR3 covers 15 residues. The germline V gene has CDR1 SGHRS and CDR2 YFSETQ. V lost 4 bases and J 5 bases, leaving 15 bases between the germline ends. General study points: Spike-specific TCRs gained breadth and depth after people received two AZD1222 doses. Females outnumbered males among donors, who were mostly white British; clonal diversity was possibly underestimated. Recipients of AZD1222 seropositive at baseline numbered only 6 or 7.

Sample: peripheral blood, taken on day 0 of AZD1222 vaccination. The gene calls are TRBV5-1 and TRBJ2-2; a possible D gene is TRBD2 (5 bases). The source of this sequence is an adult in good health. The CDR3 DNA sequence: TGCGCCAGCAGCACCCGGCCGACGGGGACCGGGGAGCTGTTTTTT. This translates into CASSTRPTGTGELFF.